This record looks at one TCR beta chain sequence and its context. The record originates from a study of technical replicates of blood from a few donors. Libraries were prepared by immunoSEQ multiplex PCR; TCRdb keeps only in-frame clonotypes and omits some of them. Of about 100,000 clones detected, around 95% appear once; the ten largest clones hold around 0.22%. The germline V gene encodes CDR1 MDHEN and CDR2 SYDVKM. CDR3 length equals 15 residues. Trimming left V 3 bases short and J 2 bases short, with 14 bases between. The receptor's source is a human donor in good health. The source material was T cells isolated from PBMCs. The chain couples TRBV28 to TRBJ2-7; D gene unclear. Here the CDR3 reads CASSFPTSLTYEQYF. The CDR3 DNA is TGTGCCAGCAGTTTCCCCACCTCCCTAACCTACGAGCAGTACTTC.